This record covers a single T cell receptor beta chain. Its antigen remains unknown. The sample is drawn from a study of cytomegalovirus exposure and HLA in healthy donors. This PCR relied on a set of 60 Vbeta primers and 13 Jbeta primers. Repertoires were generated with immunoSEQ multiplex PCR, while TCRdb's copy carries only in-frame clones and drops some. The sample shows around 70,000 clones, approximately 90% of them seen only once. Trimming took off 2 bases at V and 4 bases at J, with 9 bases between the two ends. CDR3 length: 14 amino acids. CDR1 is SGHTA and CDR2 is FQGTGA in the germline V gene. Study results and caveats: A later analysis showed HLA-associated TCR beta chains outstripping equally common others in clonal expansion.

The clonotype was recovered from a woman between 25 and 40 years old in good health and CMV-seronegative. The material sequenced was PBMCs. This chain connects TRBV7-3 to TRBJ1-3, with D tentatively TRBD1 (6 bases). The CDR3 DNA is TGTGCCAGCAGCTTAGGGGGCTCGGGAAACACCATATATTTT. Protein sequence: CASSLGGSGNTIYF.